The 25 T cell receptor beta chains reported below all come from one sample, sequenced in a study of PD-L1 blockade in urothelial cancer (dated by TCRdb to about 2017). The label giving this sample's time point can be read as: pretreatment peripheral blood. Library generation was performed with the immunoSEQ multiplex PCR assay. TCRdb carries this immuneACCESS record with in-frame sequences only. Its versions omit some clonotypes, under half of them owing to an unresolved V gene in the studies checked, with the rest unexplained. The sample table contains more than 55,000 clones; only one count was recorded for around 81% of them. Around 6% of the sample comes from the top ten. This material consisted of PBMCs, taken around atezolizumab (anti-PD-L1) treatment. The receptor source for this set is a man in his 70s with urothelial cancer.

This clone was observed once. The chain joins TRBV4-1 to TRBJ1-4; D is ambiguous. The germline V gene has CDR1 MGHRA and CDR2 YSYEKL. The CDR3 has 13 residues. V dropped 3 bases and J dropped 5 bases, with 7 bases sitting between them. The CDR3 reads CASSQGGNEKLFF. The CDR3 DNA reads as TGCGCCAGCAGCCAGGGAGGGAATGAAAAACTGTTTTTT.

CDR3 DNA: TGTGCCAGCAGTTGGGGGGGCAGGGGGCCGAACACTGAAGCTTTCTTT. Translating gives CASSWGGRGPNTEAFF. The chain recombines TRBV27 with TRBJ1-1, with 8 bases fitting TRBD1. The germline V gene encodes CDR1 MNHEY and CDR2 SMNVEV (reference sequence). The length of the CDR3 is 16 residues. V dropped 4 bases and J dropped 1; count of bases not matched to a gene: 8.

This chain links TRBV30 with TRBJ1-3; D ambiguous. Trimming removed 4 bases at V and 4 bases at J, with 17 bases between. CDR3 length equals 15 residues. Germline V CDR1 and CDR2: GTSNPN, SVGIG (reference sequence). DNA for the CDR3: TGTGCCTGGAACTCTATGCGAGGGCGAGGAAACACCATATATTTT. As protein: CAWNSMRGRGNTIYF. Full variable domain (remainder filled in from reference TRBV30 and TRBJ1-3): SQTIHQWPATLVQPVGSPLSLECTVEGTSNPNLYWYRQAAGRGLQLLFYSVGIGQISSEVPQNLSASRPQDRQFILSSKKLLLSDSGFYLCAWNSMRGRGNTIYFGEGSWLTVV.

The V and J genes are TRBV9 and TRBJ2-5; 12 bases are a match to TRBD2. V lost 3 bases, J lost 5 bases, and 8 bases stayed unmatched. Germline CDR1 is SGDLS and CDR2 is YYNGEE. The CDR3 runs to 16 residues. The DNA for the CDR3 is TGTGCCAGCAGCGCTAGCGGGGGGGCAGAAGGGGAGACCCAGTACTTC. This gives the protein CASSASGGAEGETQYF.

This chain connects TRBV9 to TRBJ2-3; TRBD2 matches 7 bases. The CDR3 contains 16 residues. The germline V gene encodes CDR1 SGDLS and CDR2 YYNGEE. V lost 5 bases, J lost 0 bases, and 9 bases stayed unmatched. The CDR3 region has the DNA TGTGCCAGCAGTGCCTTAACTAGCGCGAGCACAGATACGCAGTATTTT. This codes for CASSALTSASTDTQYF.

J is TRBJ2-1 and V is TRBV7-3, with 8 bases that match TRBD2. The germline V gene encodes CDR1 SGHTA and CDR2 FQGTGA. CDR3 length: 18 residues. J was trimmed by 2 bases and V by 2 bases; bases with no gene match: 11. Written as DNA, the CDR3 is TGTGCCAGCAGCTTAGAGGCGGGAGGTTACCTGCCCTACAATGAGCAGTTCTTC. It is translated as CASSLEAGGYLPYNEQFF.

The chain combines TRBV18 with TRBJ2-7; D gene unclear. The V end lost 0 bases, the J end lost 3 bases, and 6 bases lay between the germline ends. This CDR3 comprises 13 residues. Germline lookup yields CDR1 KGHSH and CDR2 LQKENI. This CDR3 reads CASSPPHSYEQYF. CDR3 coding DNA: TGTGCCAGCTCACCACCCCACAGCTACGAGCAGTACTTC.

J is TRBJ1-2 and V is TRBV28; weak D call: TRBD1 (6 bases). CDR1 MDHEN and CDR2 SYDVKM come from the germline V gene. Trimming left V 2 bases short and J 0 bases short, with 7 bases between. CDR3 size: 14 residues. The CDR3 is CASSLQGSNYGYTF. The CDR3 DNA sequence: TGTGCCAGCAGTTTACAGGGGTCTAACTATGGCTACACCTTC.

As concerns this clone: One end of the junction is discordant with germline, which a read error may explain. The rearrangement links TRBV11-1 to TRBJ2-3, with 7 positions matching TRBD2. CDR3 length: 15 residues. Germline V gene sequence: CDR1 SGHAT, CDR2 FQDESV (reference sequence). The CDR3 DNA is TGTGCCAGCAGCTTAGGCGGGGGTAGCACGGATACGCAGTATTTT. It encodes CASSLGGGSTDTQYF.

The chain carries TRBV9 and TRBJ1-3; the D gene is possibly TRBD1 (5 bases). This CDR3 comprises 14 residues. V was shortened by 0 bases and J by 8 bases, with 12 bases between the two germline ends. CDR1 and CDR2 (germline): SGDLS, YYNGEE. The CDR3 region is CASSVGGDGDTIYF. The CDR3 DNA sequence: TGTGCCAGCAGCGTAGGGGGGGATGGTGACACCATATATTTT.

This clone occurred once. The chain carries TRBV4-1 and TRBJ2-2, with TRBD2 as a possible D gene (6 bases). V lost 1 base to trimming and J lost 6 bases, with 9 bases between them. CDR3 length equals 14 residues. Germline values: CDR1 MGHRA, CDR2 YSYEKL. CDR3 in DNA: TGCGCCAGCAGCCAAGGGGAGGCCGCCGGGGAGCTGTTTTTT. This gives the protein CASSQGEAAGELFF.

This chain links TRBV5-1 with TRBJ2-2, with 8 bases matching TRBD1. The CDR3 consists of 16 residues. CDR1 is SGHRS and CDR2 is YFSETQ in the germline V gene. V trimming: 0 bases; J trimming: 1 base; junction bases outside the gene matches: 2. The CDR3 bases are TGCGCCAGCAGCTTGGCCGGACAGGGGAACACCGGGGAGCTGTTTTTT. It encodes CASSLAGQGNTGELFF.

The rearrangement links TRBV6-5 to TRBJ2-7; 7 bases agree with TRBD1. This CDR3 has 14 residues. Looked up from germline, CDR1 is MNHEY and CDR2 is SVGAGI. J lost 5 bases, V lost 6 bases, and 10 bases had no gene match. CDR3 region: CASSRGTSSNEQYF. CDR3 bases: TGTGCCAGCAGCAGGGGGACAAGTTCAAACGAGCAGTACTTC.

This chain joins TRBV7-2 and TRBJ2-3; D remains unclear. CDR1 and CDR2 (germline): SGHTA, FQGNSA. The CDR3 length is 19 residues. V was shortened by 6 bases and J by 2 bases, with 27 bases between the two germline ends. Here the CDR3 DNA reads TGTGCCAGCAGGCGATGGGTAGCAGCAAAACCCTCCCACACAGATACGCAGTATTTT. Translated, it gives CASRRWVAAKPSHTDTQYF.

The chain recombines TRBV13 with TRBJ2-3; 7 nucleotides align to TRBD2. From germline, CDR1 is PRHDT and CDR2 FYEKMQ (reference sequence). With 4 bases clipped from V and 0 bases from J, the junction kept 4 bases outside the gene matches. CDR3 length: 15 residues. CDR3 in amino acids: CASSSSGTSTDTQYF. CDR3 bases: TGTGCCAGCAGCTCTAGCGGAACTAGCACAGATACGCAGTATTTT.

The chain couples TRBV6-5 to TRBJ2-2; tentatively, D is TRBD1 (6 bases). Germline-derived CDR1 and CDR2 are MNHEY and SVGAGI. V was pared by 6 bases and J by 5 bases, with 13 bases between. CDR3 length: 14 amino acids. The CDR3 region has the DNA TGTGCCAGCAGATGGGCAAGGGGGACCGGGGAGCTGTTTTTT. Its protein is CASRWARGTGELFF.

This clone was recorded once. This chain links TRBV27 with TRBJ2-1; weak D call: TRBD2 (5 bases). CDR1 is MNHEY, CDR2 SMNVEV, per germline (reference sequence). V gave up 2 bases and J gave up 1 base, with 9 bases separating them. This CDR3 has 15 residues. DNA of the CDR3: TGTGCCAGCAGTTTAACTAGTCGGTCCTACAATGAGCAGTTCTTC. Translation gives CASSLTSRSYNEQFF.

V and J are TRBV4-1 and TRBJ2-1, with 8 bases matching TRBD2. V dropped 1 base and J dropped 3; count of bases not matched to a gene: 2. CDR1 MGHRA and CDR2 YSYEKL come from the germline V gene. The CDR3 totals 15 residues. The DNA of the CDR3 is TGCGCCAGCAGCCAAGGGACTAGCCGCTACAATGAGCAGTTCTTC. It translates to CASSQGTSRYNEQFF.

This chain joins TRBV15 and TRBJ2-5, with TRBD1 identical over 9 bases. The CDR3 runs to 17 residues. The germline V gene has CDR1 LNHNV and CDR2 YYDKDF (reference sequence). The ends lost 4 bases at V and 0 bases at J; junction bases unmatched: 9. In DNA form, the CDR3 reads TGTGCCACCAGCACCTGGACAGGGGTGACATACCAAGAGACCCAGTACTTC. This gives the protein CATSTWTGVTYQETQYF. Variable domain in full (rest from reference TRBV15 and TRBJ2-5): DAMVIQNPRYQVTQFGKPVTLSCSQTLNHNVMYWYQQKSSQAPKLLFHYYDKDFNNEADTPDNFQSRRPNTSFCFLDIRSPGLGDTAMYLCATSTWTGVTYQETQYFGPGTRLLVL.

This chain connects TRBV9 to TRBJ2-2; TRBD2 aligns across 9 bases. After removal of 2 bases from V and 6 bases from J, the junction contained 11 bases not matched to a gene. This CDR3 is built from 17 residues. Germline assignment: CDR1 SGDLS and CDR2 YYNGEE. CDR3 DNA: TGTGCCAGCAGCGTTTCTTTAGGCGGGGGGGATCCCGGGGAGCTGTTTTTT. This encodes CASSVSLGGGDPGELFF.

The chain couples TRBV2 to TRBJ2-5; no clear D. This CDR3 has 15 amino acids. The germline CDR1 and CDR2 sequences are SNHLY and FYNNEI. With 0 bases removed from V and 2 bases from J, the gap between germline ends came to 10 bases. CDR3 residues: CASSEATTRQETQYF. The CDR3 DNA sequence: TGTGCCAGCAGTGAAGCGACGACAAGACAAGAGACCCAGTACTTC. The full variable domain, in which reference TRBV2 and TRBJ2-5 provide the parts outside the CDR3, is EPEVTQTPSHQVTQMGQEVILRCVPISNHLYFYWYRQILGQKVEFLVSFYNNEISEKSEIFDDQFSVERPDGSNFTLKIRSTKLEDSAMYFCASSEATTRQETQYFGPGTRLLVL.

This clone is a singleton in its sample. The rearrangement joins TRBV5-1 to TRBJ2-5; D perhaps matches TRBD1 (6 bases). CDR3 size: 14 residues. The germline CDR1 and CDR2 sequences are SGHRS and YFSETQ. The V and J ends lost 0 bases and 3 bases respectively, with 9 bases between them. The CDR3 DNA reads TGCGCCAGCAGCTTGGACTCAGGGGAAGAGACCCAGTACTTC. Protein: CASSLDSGEETQYF.

This clone was seen once. CDR3 region: CASSLEGTGVWHEQYF. In DNA, the CDR3 is TGTGCCAGCAGCTTAGAGGGGACAGGGGTCTGGCACGAGCAGTACTTC. This rearrangement joins TRBV11-3 to TRBJ2-7, with 10 bases lining up with TRBD1. V was pared by 0 bases and J by 5 bases, with 7 bases of the junction left unmatched. CDR3 length equals 16 residues. Germline values: CDR1 SGHNT, CDR2 YENEEA.

The chain uses TRBV6-6 and TRBJ1-1, with D possibly TRBD1 on 6 matching bases. Trimming stripped 2 bases from V and 0 bases from J, with 10 bases between. The germline CDR1 and CDR2 sequences are MNHNY and SVGAGI (reference sequence). The CDR3 totals 15 residues. The CDR3 here is CASSYEGGLNTEAFF. For the CDR3, the DNA is TGTGCCAGCAGTTACGAAGGGGGATTGAACACTGAAGCTTTCTTT.

The gene calls are TRBV11-2 and TRBJ1-1; a possible D gene is TRBD1 (5 bases). CDR1 and CDR2 from the germline V gene are SGHAT and FQNNGV. The CDR3 loop spans 13 amino acids. V lost 3 bases and J lost 5, with 10 bases in between. The CDR3 nucleotides read TGTGCCAGCAGCTTCCAGGGAGGAACTGAAGCTTTCTTT. Protein: CASSFQGGTEAFF.